Here is one TCR beta chain with its context. The table came from immunoSEQ multiplex PCR; TCRdb's copy has only in-frame clones and leaves some out. Seen here are 140,000 to 150,000 clones, around four fifths observed once, and the top ten hold roughly 3%. This entry is derived from a study of blood T cell repertoires in COVID-19. The CDR3 has 20 residues. Germline assignment: CDR1 GTSNPN and CDR2 SVGIG (reference sequence). The J segment lost 1 base and the V segment lost 0 bases, leaving 20 bases of the junction unmatched. This rearrangement joins TRBV30 to TRBJ1-2; 7 positions match TRBD1. Sequencing was done on a sample of peripheral blood. The receptor was isolated from a woman between 40 and 50 years old with active or convalescent COVID-19. CDR3 nucleotides: TGTGCCTGGAGTGTAGAACCTCCCCGGGACAGAACTCATTTTAACTATGGCTACACCTTC. It translates to CAWSVEPPRDRTHFNYGYTF.